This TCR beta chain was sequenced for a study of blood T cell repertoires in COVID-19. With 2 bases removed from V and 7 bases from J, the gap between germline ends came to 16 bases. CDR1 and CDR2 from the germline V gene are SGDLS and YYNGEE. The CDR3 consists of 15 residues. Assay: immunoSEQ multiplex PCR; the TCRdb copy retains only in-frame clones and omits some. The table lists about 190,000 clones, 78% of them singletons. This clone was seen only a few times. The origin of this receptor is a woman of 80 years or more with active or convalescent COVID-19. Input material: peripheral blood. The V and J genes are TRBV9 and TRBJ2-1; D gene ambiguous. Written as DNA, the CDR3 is TGTGCCAGCAGCGTTGTAGCCAGTACATCTAATGAGCAGTTCTTC. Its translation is CASSVVASTSNEQFF.